The next 28 T cell receptor beta chains were all read from a single sample in a study of blood T cell repertoires in COVID-19. Method: immunoSEQ multiplex PCR; TCRdb's copy keeps in-frame clones and lacks some. Of more than 85,000 clones in the sample, around 81% were seen once. Sample: peripheral blood. These TCRs come from a man older than 75 with acute or convalescent COVID-19.

The V and J genes are TRBV7-8 and TRBJ1-5; 10 nucleotides match TRBD1. V gave up 5 bases and J gave up 4 bases; unmatched junction bases: 5. The germline CDR1 and CDR2 sequences are SGHVS and FQNEAQ. This CDR3 has 15 residues. The CDR3, as DNA: TGTGCCAGCAGCCCTGGACAGGGGGTAAATCAGCCCCAGCATTTT. This sequence encodes CASSPGQGVNQPQHF.

This chain links TRBV6-4 with TRBJ1-5, with D hard to call. CDR1 is MRHNA and CDR2 is SNTAGT in the germline V gene. V lost 4 bases to trimming and J lost 3 bases, with 7 bases between them. The CDR3 is 13 residues long. This chain's CDR3 is CASSAEINQPQHF. CDR3 sequence (DNA): TGTGCCAGCAGTGCGGAGATCAATCAGCCCCAGCATTTT.

This clone has just one count. The V and J genes are TRBV28 and TRBJ2-1, with TRBD2 matching over 8 bases. After removal of 5 bases from V and 0 bases from J, the junction contained 6 bases not matched to a gene. Germline loops: CDR1 MDHEN, CDR2 SYDVKM. The CDR3 spans 16 residues. The CDR3 protein is CASSRLAFSSYNEQFF. CDR3 bases: TGTGCCAGCAGTCGACTAGCGTTTAGCTCCTACAATGAGCAGTTCTTC.

The chain joins TRBV10-2 to TRBJ1-3, with no clear D. Germline values: CDR1 WSHSY, CDR2 SAAADI. The V end lost 6 bases, the J end lost 6 bases, and 9 bases lay between the germline ends. The CDR3 spans 12 residues. CDR3 sequence reads: CASSGSPNTIYF. DNA for the CDR3: TGCGCCAGCAGCGGGAGTCCAAACACCATATATTTT.

There are a few counts of this clone. V is TRBV6-2 or TRBV6-3 and J is TRBJ1-1; no reliable D call. Germline V gene data show CDR1 as MNHEY and CDR2 as SVGEGT. The V end lost 6 bases, the J end lost 5 bases, and 10 bases lay between the germline ends. The CDR3 length is 12 residues. The CDR3 nucleotides are TGTGCCAGCAGCCTAACTTTAACTGAAGCTTTCTTT. This codes for CASSLTLTEAFF.

This sequence joins TRBV10-1 and TRBJ2-5; D is possibly TRBD2 (6 bases). V was clipped by 0 bases and J by 5 bases, with 10 bases between them. The CDR3 sequence is 14 residues long. Germline CDR1 is WNHNN and CDR2 is SYGVQD (reference sequence). CDR3 nucleotide sequence: TGCGCCAGCAGTGAGTCTCGGACTACTGAGACCCAGTACTTC. Protein sequence: CASSESRTTETQYF.

This clone was picked up a small number of times. The genes are TRBV6-6 and TRBJ1-4, with D possibly being TRBD1 (5 bases). The CDR3 length is 15 residues. Germline V gene sequence: CDR1 MNHNY, CDR2 SVGAGI (reference sequence). V was shortened by 7 bases and J by 0 bases, with 12 bases between the two germline ends. Here the CDR3 reads CASKAGFATNEKLFF. The CDR3 nucleotides read TGTGCCAGCAAGGCAGGGTTTGCAACTAATGAAAAACTGTTTTTT.

V is TRBV29-1 and J is TRBJ2-7, with TRBD1 as a possible D gene (6 bases). The CDR3 has 11 amino acids. Germline lookup yields CDR1 SQVTM and CDR2 ANQGSEA. Trimming cost V 6 bases and J 3 bases, with 9 bases left between them. Here the CDR3 DNA reads TGCAGCGTCGGACAGCACTACGAGCAGTACTTC. As protein: CSVGQHYEQYF.

V and J are TRBV20-1 and TRBJ1-6; TRBD1 is a possible D gene (5 bases). Trimming took 3 bases from V and 9 from J, leaving 9 bases between them. CDR3 length equals 12 residues. The germline V gene has CDR1 DFQATT and CDR2 SNEGSKA (reference sequence). The CDR3 DNA is TGCAGTGCTAGTAGGGGCCTTTCACCCCTCCACTTT. This codes for CSASRGLSPLHF.

The V and J genes are TRBV5-1 and TRBJ2-1, with TRBD2 identical over 8 bases. Trimming cost V 4 bases and J 1 base; bases outside gene matches: 16. Per the germline V gene, CDR1 is SGHRS and CDR2 is YFSETQ. This CDR3 is built from 19 residues. The CDR3 DNA follows: TGCGCCAGCAGCGGATCGAGCGGGAGACGCAAAGGGTCCTACAATGAGCAGTTCTTC. It is translated as CASSGSSGRRKGSYNEQFF.

J is TRBJ1-1 and V is TRBV29-1; TRBD1 is a possible D gene (6 bases). Germline CDR1 and CDR2: SQVTM and ANQGSEA. The CDR3 totals 13 residues. V lost 6 bases and J 4 bases, leaving 15 bases between the germline ends. CDR3 DNA sequence: TGCAGCGTGTCAGGGGCCCCGAGCACTGAAGCTTTCTTT. Its protein is CSVSGAPSTEAFF.

The chain couples TRBV18 to TRBJ2-7; TRBD2 agrees at 9 bases. The germline V gene has CDR1 KGHSH and CDR2 LQKENI. There are 14 residues in the CDR3. Unmatched junction bases numbered 4, after V lost 3 bases and J lost 4 bases. The CDR3 DNA reads as TGTGCCAGCTCACCCCCGGGACTAGCTTACGAGCAGTACTTC. This gives the protein CASSPPGLAYEQYF. The full variable domain, in which reference TRBV18 and TRBJ2-7 provide the parts outside the CDR3, is NAGVMQNPRHLVRRRGQEARLRCSPMKGHSHVYWYRQLPEEGLKFMVYLQKENIIDESGMPKERFSAEFPKEGPSILRIQQVVRGDSAAYFCASSPPGLAYEQYFGPGTRLTVT.

The J gene is TRBJ2-3, the V gene TRBV7-3; maybe TRBD1 (5 bases). V was clipped by 6 bases and J by 2 bases, with 12 bases between them. Germline V gene data show CDR1 as SGHTA and CDR2 as FQGTGA. This CDR3 region has 14 residues. CDR3: CASSIDSNTDTQYF. The CDR3, as DNA: TGTGCCAGCAGTATCGACAGTAACACAGATACGCAGTATTTT.

The V gene is TRBV5-1, the J gene TRBJ2-5; unclear D gene. V was shortened by 0 bases and J by 4 bases, with 13 bases between the two germline ends. Germline CDR1 SGHRS, CDR2 YFSETQ. The CDR3 extends over 15 amino acids. The CDR3 DNA follows: TGCGCCAGCAGCTTGGTTGGGCCACAAGGAGAGACCCAGTACTTC. It is translated as CASSLVGPQGETQYF.

Note on this clone: Other DNA sequences from this sample encode an identical CDR3 as well. This CDR3 reads CASSFPLGGGTSGANVLTF. CDR3 DNA sequence: TGTGCCAGCAGTTTCCCCCTTGGGGGGGGGACCTCTGGGGCCAACGTCCTGACTTTC. The chain couples TRBV28 to TRBJ2-6; the match to TRBD2 covers 7 bases. After removal of 3 bases from V and 0 bases from J, the junction contained 11 bases not matched to a gene. CDR1 and CDR2 (germline): MDHEN, SYDVKM. The CDR3 spans 19 residues.

CDR3 nucleotides: TGTGCCAGCAGCTCCAGGGTAAAGGGAGAGACCCAGTACTTC. This sequence encodes CASSSRVKGETQYF. The genes are TRBV11-1 and TRBJ2-5; perhaps TRBD1 as D (5 bases). The V end was cut by 4 bases, the J end by 4 bases, with 13 bases between. CDR3 length: 14 residues. Germline CDR1 SGHAT, CDR2 FQDESV (reference sequence). Together with reference TRBV11-1 and TRBJ2-5, the CDR3 gives the full variable domain: EAEVAQSPRYKITEKSQAVAFWCDPISGHATLYWYRQILGQGPELLVQFQDESVVDDSQLPKDRFSAERLKGVDSTLKIQPAELGDSAMYLCASSSRVKGETQYFGPGTRLLVL.

V and J are TRBV6-5 and TRBJ1-2; TRBD1 might be the D (5 bases). Germline assignment: CDR1 MNHEY and CDR2 SVGAGI. The V end was cut by 10 bases, the J end by 4 bases, with 10 bases between. CDR3 length: 11 residues. The CDR3 here is CATWRGYGYTF. CDR3 in DNA: TGTGCCACCTGGAGGGGCTATGGCTACACCTTC.

The J gene is TRBJ2-1, the V gene TRBV6-1, with TRBD2 identical over 8 bases. J gave up 7 bases and V 5 bases, and 10 bases lay outside the gene matches. Germline V CDR1 and CDR2: MNHNS, SASEGT. The CDR3 covers 15 residues. Here the CDR3 reads CASSWVAGGMNEQFF. The DNA for the CDR3 is TGTGCCAGCAGTTGGGTGGCGGGAGGAATGAATGAGCAGTTCTTC.

The J gene is TRBJ2-5, the V gene TRBV11-1, with 7 positions matching TRBD1. The CDR3 contains 15 residues. Trimming removed 5 bases from V and 4 bases from J; junction bases left unmatched: 10. Germline CDR1 SGHAT, CDR2 FQDESV (reference sequence). CDR3 in amino acids: CASSTATGLGETQYF. The CDR3 coding sequence is TGTGCCAGCAGCACGGCGACAGGGTTGGGAGAGACCCAGTACTTC.

This clone has only one observation. The rearrangement links TRBV29-1 to TRBJ2-5; the D gene is possibly TRBD1 (6 bases). CDR3 length equals 12 residues. The V end was cut by 4 bases, the J end by 1 base, with 7 bases between. The V gene's germline CDR1 is SQVTM and CDR2 ANQGSEA. CDR3 DNA sequence: TGCAGCGTTGGACAGGTCCAAGAGACCCAGTACTTC. Its protein product is CSVGQVQETQYF.

The chain links TRBV28 to TRBJ1-2, with 11 positions matching TRBD1. The CDR3 runs 13 residues. Germline V gene data show CDR1 as MDHEN and CDR2 as SYDVKM. V dropped 5 bases and J dropped 5; count of bases not matched to a gene: 1. CDR3 sequence: CASSGDRGYGYTF. For the CDR3, the DNA is TGTGCCAGCAGTGGGGACAGGGGGTATGGCTACACCTTC.

The chain has TRBV5-8 and TRBJ1-3; no clear D. There are 11 residues in the CDR3. Trimming took off 0 bases at V and 11 bases at J, with 6 bases between the two ends. The germline V gene encodes CDR1 SGHTS and CDR2 YDEGEE. The chain's CDR3 is CASSLVSSIYF. The CDR3 coding sequence is TGTGCCAGCAGCTTGGTTAGTTCCATATATTTT.

The chain carries TRBV18 and TRBJ1-3, with D possibly being TRBD1 (6 bases). V shed 0 bases and J shed 5 bases, with 11 bases lying between them. CDR1 is KGHSH and CDR2 is LQKENI in the germline V gene. There are 15 residues in the CDR3. CDR3: CASSPPSQGRNTIYF. Written as DNA, the CDR3 is TGTGCCAGCTCACCACCGAGCCAGGGGCGAAACACCATATATTTT.

The rearrangement joins TRBV27 to TRBJ2-1; 10 bases are a match to TRBD2. CDR3 length equals 16 residues. V dropped 3 bases and J dropped 4; count of bases not matched to a gene: 6. Germline CDR1 and CDR2: MNHEY and SMNVEV (reference sequence). The DNA for the CDR3 is TGTGCCAGCAGTTTCTCCGGACTAGCGGCTTACAATGAGCAGTTCTTC. As protein: CASSFSGLAAYNEQFF.

The chain carries TRBV7-2 and TRBJ2-5; D is possibly TRBD2 (5 bases). CDR1 is SGHTA, CDR2 FQGNSA, per germline. V lost 8 bases and J lost 1, with 17 bases in between. This CDR3 is 15 amino acids long. CDR3 nucleotides: TGTGCCAGCCTTCGTTGGGCGGGTTTCCAAGAGACCCAGTACTTC. Amino acids: CASLRWAGFQETQYF.

The rearrangement joins TRBV2 to TRBJ2-2; 9 nucleotides match TRBD2. V lost 7 bases and J lost 5; bases outside the gene matches: 5. CDR3 size: 14 residues. From germline, CDR1 is SNHLY and CDR2 FYNNEI. For the CDR3, the DNA is TGTGCCAGCAACATTGCGGGGGGGACCGGGGAGCTGTTTTTT. It specifies CASNIAGGTGELFF.

The chain joins TRBV10-3 to TRBJ2-2; D not certain. This CDR3 has 14 residues. V lost 6 bases and J 0 bases, leaving 8 bases between the germline ends. CDR1 is ENHRY, CDR2 SYGVKD, per germline. The CDR3 DNA reads TGTGCCATCAGGAATGAGGCGAACACCGGGGAGCTGTTTTTT. Translation gives CAIRNEANTGELFF.

This clone was seen just once. The V gene is TRBV4-1, the J gene TRBJ2-5; 9 bases align to TRBD2. CDR1 is MGHRA and CDR2 is YSYEKL in the germline V gene. The CDR3 spans 17 residues. V shed 1 base and J 4 bases; nucleotides not matched to a gene: 10. The CDR3 loop is CASSQVALAGTSETQYF. The CDR3 bases are TGCGCCAGCAGCCAAGTTGCGCTAGCGGGAACTTCAGAGACCCAGTACTTC.